These T cell receptor beta chains were read from a single sample in a study of blood T cell repertoires in COVID-19. This table comes from immunoSEQ multiplex PCR, and its TCRdb copy is limited to in-frame clones, with some not included. The profile covers under 250,000 clones, with about four fifths appearing a single time and 8.6% taken by the ten largest. The sequenced sample was peripheral blood. Receptors were obtained from a man aged 35 to 55 with active or convalescent COVID-19. Both conserved end residues are part of each CDR3. The D gene is left open where the match is weak. A clone size is listed for some rows: how often the clone was seen (once, few, many), or a class if it is expanded.

>-|TRBD1|TRBV6-6|TRBJ1-5
TGTGCCAGCAGTTACTTAGGGGGCGGCAATCAGCCCCAGCATTTT
CASSYLGGGNQPQHF
>-|TRBD2|TRBV7-9|TRBJ2-7
TGTGCCAGCAGCTTAGATCTGACGGGAGGATCCTACGAGCAGTACTTC
CASSLDLTGGSYEQYF
>-|-|TRBV5-1|TRBJ1-1
TGCGCCAGCAGCTTGGAGGGGTCCGGCACTGAAGCTTTCTTT
CASSLEGSGTEAFF
>few|TRBD1|TRBV6-4|TRBJ1-2
TGTGCCAGCAGTCCCCGGGACAGCGGTCTCTCGGGCTACACCTTC
CASSPRDSGLSGYTF
>-|TRBD1|TRBV29-1|TRBJ1-1
TGCAGCGTCGCAGGGGGTCCGAACACTGAAGCTTTCTTT
CSVAGGPNTEAFF
>-|TRBD2|TRBV9|TRBJ2-5
TGTGCCAGCAGCAACGGACTAGCGGGAGAGACCCAGTACTTC
CASSNGLAGETQYF
>few|TRBD1|TRBV4-2|TRBJ1-1
TGTGCCAGCAGCCAAGATTCATCGGGACAGGCCTACACTGAAGCTTTCTTT
CASSQDSSGQAYTEAFF
>-|TRBD1|TRBV6-5|TRBJ2-7
TGTGCCAGCCGTTCCCGGGACAGGGGCTCCTACGAGCAGTACTTC
CASRSRDRGSYEQYF
>-|-|TRBV6-5|TRBJ1-6
TGTGCCAGCAGTCTGAGGACAGTAACTTCACCCCTCCACTTT
CASSLRTVTSPLHF
>-|-|TRBV6-5|TRBJ1-6
TGTGCCAGCAGTTTCTTCCAGGTGGAATCACCCCTCCACTTT
CASSFFQVESPLHF
>-|-|TRBV12-3/TRBV12-4|TRBJ2-5
TGTGCCAGCAGCCAGCAAGAGACCCAGTACTTC
CASSQQETQYF
>-|TRBD1|TRBV2|TRBJ1-5
TGTGCCACCCGAGGACAGGAGAATCAGCCCCAGCATTTT
CATRGQENQPQHF
>-|TRBD1|TRBV9|TRBJ1-1
TGTGCCAGCAGCAACCAGGACAGGTTGAACACTGAAGCTTTCTTT
CASSNQDRLNTEAFF
>-|TRBD1|TRBV19|TRBJ1-4
TGTGCCAGTGGGGACAGGGGGCAGGTAACTAATGAAAAACTGTTTTTT
CASGDRGQVTNEKLFF
>few|-|TRBV19|TRBJ2-5
TGTGCCAGTAGTATAGTGACGAACTACGAGACCCAGTACTTC
CASSIVTNYETQYF
>-|TRBD1|TRBV12-5|TRBJ1-5
TGTGCTAGTGTCCTTGGGACAGGATCTGGAGTCAATCAGCCCCAGCATTTT
CASVLGTGSGVNQPQHF
>-|-|TRBV2|TRBJ1-3
TGTGCCAGCAGTGAAGGAGCGTCCGGAAACACCATATATTTT
CASSEGASGNTIYF
>few|TRBD1|TRBV11-3|TRBJ1-2
TGTGCCAGCAGCTTGAGACAGGGGATTAACTATGGCTACACCTTC
CASSLRQGINYGYTF
>-|-|TRBV18|TRBJ2-2
TGTGCCAGCTCACCACGTGTACTCACGGACACCGGGGAGCTGTTTTTT
CASSPRVLTDTGELFF
>-|TRBD1|TRBV4-2|TRBJ1-3
TGTGCCAGCAGCCAAAGGGACAGAGGAAACACCATATATTTT
CASSQRDRGNTIYF
>few|-|TRBV30|TRBJ1-1
TGTGCCTGGAGTGTACACAGTTACACTGAAGCTTTCTTT
CAWSVHSYTEAFF
>once|-|TRBV6-5|TRBJ2-4
TGTGCCAGCAGCCTACAGGGAGCCAAAAACATTCAGTACTTC
CASSLQGAKNIQYF
>-|TRBD2|TRBV20-1|TRBJ2-5
TGCAGTGCTAGTCACCCTACGGCCCGACTAGCGGGGGTAAGGACCCAGTACTTC
CSASHPTARLAGVRTQYF
>-|-|TRBV5-1|TRBJ2-3
TGCGCCAGCAGCTTGCTAGGCTTTAGCACAGATACGCAGTATTTT
CASSLLGFSTDTQYF
>-|TRBD1|TRBV5-4|TRBJ1-1
TGTGCCAGCAGCCCGGGCGGGACAGGGACGCAAACTGAAGCTTTCTTT
CASSPGGTGTQTEAFF
>-|-|TRBV2|TRBJ1-5
TGTGCCAGCAGAGTACAAGAAAATCAGCCCCAGCATTTT
CASRVQENQPQHF
>-|TRBD1|TRBV6-1|TRBJ1-2
TGTGCCAGCAGTGAAGCGGACAGGGACCCCTATGGCTACACCTTC
CASSEADRDPYGYTF
>-|-|TRBV5-6|TRBJ1-2
TGTGCCAGCAGCTTGTACCCAAGCAATATCTACACCTTC
CASSLYPSNIYTF